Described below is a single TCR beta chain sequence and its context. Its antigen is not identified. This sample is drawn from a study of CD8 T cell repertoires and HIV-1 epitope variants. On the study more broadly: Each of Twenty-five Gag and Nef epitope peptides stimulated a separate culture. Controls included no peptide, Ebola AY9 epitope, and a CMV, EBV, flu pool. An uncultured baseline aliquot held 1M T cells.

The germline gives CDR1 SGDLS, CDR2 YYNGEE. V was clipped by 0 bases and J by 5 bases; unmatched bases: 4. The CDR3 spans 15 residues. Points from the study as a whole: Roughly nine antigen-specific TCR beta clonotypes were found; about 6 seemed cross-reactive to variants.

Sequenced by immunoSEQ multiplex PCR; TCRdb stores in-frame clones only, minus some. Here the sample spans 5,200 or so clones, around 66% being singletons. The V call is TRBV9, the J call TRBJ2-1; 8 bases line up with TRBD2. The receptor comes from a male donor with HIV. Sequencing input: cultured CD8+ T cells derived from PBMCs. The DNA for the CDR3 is TGTGCCAGCAGCGTAGGGACTAGCCATGACAATGAGCAGTTCTTC. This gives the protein CASSVGTSHDNEQFF.